The rows below give T cell receptor beta chains drawn from one sample of a study of shared clonotypes between healthy human individuals. Sequencing used immunoSEQ multiplex PCR; TCRdb keeps in-frame clones, though not all of them. The sample yields fewer than 400,000 clones, approximately 79% seen once. Sample: memory CD4+ T cells sorted from blood. The receptors stem from a man aged 25 to 40 in good health. The CDR3 runs from the conserved cysteine through the conserved F or W. A D gene is named only where the DNA matches it firmly. Only part of the rows carry a size: once, few, many, or a class if the clone is expanded.

d_gene,j_gene,abundance,v_gene,CDR3nt,CDR3aa
NA,TRBJ2-3,NA,TRBV7-9,TGTGCCAGCAGCTTAGGAGTTTTAACCACAGATACGCAGTATTTT,CASSLGVLTTDTQYF
NA,TRBJ2-5,few,TRBV6-5,TGTGCCAGCAGTTACGATGCCGAGGGGTCCCAGTACTTC,CASSYDAEGSQYF
TRBD2,TRBJ2-1,NA,TRBV9,TGTGCCAGCAGCGTAGGAGGACTAGACCGAAACAATGAGCAGTTCTTC,CASSVGGLDRNNEQFF
NA,TRBJ2-5,NA,TRBV2,TGTGCCAGCACTACCGGACAACTTATCCAAGAGACCCAGTACTTC,CASTTGQLIQETQYF
NA,TRBJ2-3,few,TRBV28,TGTGCCAGCAGCCACGGCGGACTAACAGGCACAGATACGCAGTATTTT,CASSHGGLTGTDTQYF
TRBD1,TRBJ1-2,NA,TRBV2,TGTGCCAGCAGTATGGACAGGAACTATGGCTACACCTTC,CASSMDRNYGYTF
NA,TRBJ2-3,NA,TRBV5-6,TGTGCCAGCAGCCCTCGCTGGGGACCATCCGGGGATACGCAGTATTTT,CASSPRWGPSGDTQYF
NA,TRBJ2-7,NA,TRBV28,TGTGCCAGCAGTCCCGTTAAGGGAAGTGGCGGCACCTACGAGCAGTACTTC,CASSPVKGSGGTYEQYF
NA,TRBJ1-1,NA,TRBV28,TGTGCCAGCAGCCCCCCGGGGCAAAACACTGAAGCTTTCTTT,CASSPPGQNTEAFF
NA,TRBJ1-1,once,TRBV6-5,TGTGCCAGCAGTTACTCGGATAAGGGTATGAACACTGAAGCTTTCTTT,CASSYSDKGMNTEAFF
TRBD2,TRBJ2-3,NA,TRBV29-1,TGCAGCGTTGAACAGACTAGCGGTTCAGATACGCAGTATTTT,CSVEQTSGSDTQYF
NA,TRBJ2-3,NA,TRBV10-3,TGTGCCATCAGTTTAGGGGGGAGGAGGAAAGATACGCAGTATTTT,CAISLGGRRKDTQYF
NA,TRBJ2-7,NA,TRBV5-4,TGTGCCAGCAGCTTGACAGGCCACTCCTACGAGCAGTACTTC,CASSLTGHSYEQYF
NA,TRBJ2-7,NA,TRBV19,TGTGCCAGTAGTATAAACCGGGACGGCTCCTACGAGCAGTACTTC,CASSINRDGSYEQYF
TRBD2,TRBJ2-3,NA,TRBV11-2,TGTGCCAGCAGGCCCACTAGCGGGAGGTTCCCAGATACGCAGTATTTT,CASRPTSGRFPDTQYF
NA,TRBJ2-7,NA,TRBV19,TGTGCCAGTAGTATACTGTACGGGCGCGCATCCAGCTCCTACGAGCAGTACTTC,CASSILYGRASSSYEQYF
TRBD1,TRBJ2-7,NA,TRBV5-1,TGCGCCAGCACCTGGACAGGGACGTCCTACGAGCAGTACTTC,CASTWTGTSYEQYF
NA,TRBJ2-1,once,TRBV18,TGTGCCAGCTCACCAGGGGTCGAGTACAATGAGCAGTTCTTC,CASSPGVEYNEQFF
NA,TRBJ2-1,many,TRBV2,TGTGCCAGCTCTGTCCTCTCCTACAATGAGCAGTTCTTC,CASSVLSYNEQFF
TRBD1,TRBJ1-5,NA,TRBV6-1,TGTGCCAGCGAGGGACAGGGGTTTCAGCCCCAGCATTTT,CASEGQGFQPQHF
NA,TRBJ1-2,NA,TRBV19,TGTGCCTCCAAAGCGGGGAGCTATGGCTACACCTTC,CASKAGSYGYTF
NA,TRBJ2-7,NA,TRBV12-5,TGTGCTAGTGGTTTGTCACGACTGGACGAGCAGTACTTC,CASGLSRLDEQYF
NA,TRBJ1-5,few,TRBV28,TGTGCCAGCAGACCCGGGGTGGTGGGGGCGAATCAGCCCCAGCATTTT,CASRPGVVGANQPQHF
NA,TRBJ1-2,NA,TRBV27,TGTGCCAGCAGTTTCAGGGAACGGGGCGGTGGCTACACCTTC,CASSFRERGGGYTF
NA,TRBJ2-7,many,TRBV2,TGTGCCAGCAAAGGCACCTTTATGGTCTACGAGCAGTACTTC,CASKGTFMVYEQYF
TRBD2,TRBJ2-5,NA,TRBV2,TGTGCCAGGTCCGGGACCCCGGGGGGGACCCAGTACTTC,CARSGTPGGTQYF
NA,TRBJ2-5,NA,TRBV5-6,TGTGCCAGCAGCCCGATGGGTAGCATCACGTTCCGGGGAGCCCAGTACTTC,CASSPMGSITFRGAQYF
NA,TRBJ2-1,NA,TRBV7-9,TGTGCCAGCAGCCAGGGGTATAGCTACCTCGATGAGCAGTTCTTC,CASSQGYSYLDEQFF
NA,TRBJ2-7,NA,TRBV7-9,TGTGCCAGCAGCCGACCCGTGGGGAACTCCTACGAGCAGTACTTC,CASSRPVGNSYEQYF
NA,TRBJ2-5,NA,TRBV5-1,TGCGCCAGCAGGACCCAGGCGCAGGTCCAAGAGACCCAGTACTTC,CASRTQAQVQETQYF
NA,TRBJ1-2,NA,TRBV18,TGTGCCAGCTCACCGCCGGAGGGGACTCGTGGCTACACCTTC,CASSPPEGTRGYTF
TRBD2,TRBJ2-3,NA,TRBV5-1,TGCGCCAGCAGGAGGGCTAGCGGGATTGGAGATACGCAGTATTTT,CASRRASGIGDTQYF
TRBD2,TRBJ2-1,NA,TRBV5-1,TGCGCCAGCAGCTTGGTTCGTATTACAGGCGGGAGCGGGGGTAGAGGCAATGAGCAGTTCTTC,CASSLVRITGGSGGRGNEQFF
NA,TRBJ1-5,NA,TRBV7-9,TGTGCCAGCAGCTCTGGGAAAAATAGCAATCAGCCCCAGCATTTT,CASSSGKNSNQPQHF
TRBD1,TRBJ2-7,NA,TRBV25-1,TGTGCCAGCAGACCTACAGGGGAGTACGAGCAGTACTTC,CASRPTGEYEQYF
NA,TRBJ1-1,NA,TRBV5-5,TGTGCCAGCAGCTCTGACGCACGAGGGGCTGAAGCTTTCTTT,CASSSDARGAEAFF
NA,TRBJ2-1,NA,TRBV12-5,TGTGCTAGTGGTTTGTCGTTGGACATCGAGCAGTTCTTC,CASGLSLDIEQFF